Sequencing of this T cell receptor (beta chain) was carried out in a study of T cells in Graves' hyperthyroidism and ophthalmopathy (dated by TCRdb to between 2018 and 2020). Background on the whole study: Peripheral blood was sampled at the time of initial diagnosis, prior to any treatment. The 100 or so discovery patients were divided at random into training and test sets in a 7:3 ratio. The paper reports TCR Vbeta CDR3 sequencing of approximately 140 peripheral blood samples: under 45 ophthalmopathy, about 75 hyperthyroidism and around 17 progressor patients. Following sampling, methimazole starting at 30 mg daily was given to hyperthyroidism patients, and high-dose intravenous methylprednisolone was given to ophthalmopathy patients. Whether ophthalmopathy could be predicted prospectively was tested in an independent validation cohort made up of about 18 hyperthyroidism patients plus 17 patients who later progressed to ophthalmopathy. To identify distinguishing TCR V-J signatures, a discovery cohort of some 100 patients was used, comprising 43 with Graves' ophthalmopathy and some 57 with stable Graves' hyperthyroidism. In addition, the study compared T-cell repertoires in thyroid tissue and in blood from roughly 6 Graves' hyperthyroidism patients.

The TCR beta CDR3 regions were amplified from the RNA transcripts. The first round of RT-PCR for the TCR CDR3 was performed with the HTBI primer set and the Qiagen OneStep RT-PCR kit. Libraries were constructed in a second round of multiplex PCR, after which size selection and purification were carried out. Paired-end sequencing of the libraries was performed with 100 bp reads on an Illumina HiSeq2000. Turning to the authors' computational methods: SOAPnuke was used to process the raw data, throwing out any read that contained adapters or uncalled bases, had a mean Phred below 15, or lacked an exact constant-primer or identifier match. High-quality paired reads were merged using COPE v1.2.5, and each unique nucleotide sequence was defined as a clonotype. Clonotypes were aligned to IMGT TRBV, TRBD and TRBJ reference segments using MiTCR v1.1. The analysis was restricted to V-J combinations with a frequency above 0.0001, which together covered about 99% of the repertoires. The TCS score was defined as F50 (clonal expansion) divided by E x V (chaos), with BLOSUM62-based TCRdist calculated between CDR3 peptides within each V-J. Welch's t-statistics and random forest reduced 500 to 650 V-J features to 13, which were used in a naive Bayes classifier (R e1071). Using fastp at Q25 and MiXCR, TCRdb reprocessed the public reads and kept productive beta chains. Under each unique CDR3 protein, matching rows form one entry showing the most common genes and DNA. V and J calls and clone size were set by TCRdb, not the authors. This sample gives around 350,000 distinct CDR3 sequences in total; approximately 25% of them show up just once. The ten largest clonotypes hold about 73% of the sample.

Stable Graves' hyperthyroidism was defined as the absence of progression to ophthalmopathy over 18 months of follow-up. Hyperthyroidism patients were newly diagnosed, had a disease duration of under 2 months, and were aged 18 to 65 years. Exclusion was applied to patients with uncontrolled infections, other autoimmune diseases, pregnancy or lactation. Diagnoses relied on clinical symptoms, serum thyroxine and TRAb, thyroid ultrasound and orbital computed tomography. PBMCs were isolated from more than 9 ml of fresh peripheral blood by Ficoll-Paque density gradient centrifugation. Trizol reagent was used to extract total RNA, and RNA quality was then checked on an Agilent 2100 Bioanalyzer. General findings and caveats noted by the study authors: Ophthalmopathy was separated from stable hyperthyroidism by a 13 V-J signature model, with around 88% sensitivity and about 81% specificity obtained in cross-validation and 80%/75% obtained in testing. In validation, progression to ophthalmopathy was predicted by the model with 55% to 71% sensitivity and about 72% specificity, a median of approximately 6.5 months before onset. Sample size was not statistically predetermined, and blinding of investigators to group allocation was not performed. Most expanded thyroid clonotypes (frequency above 0.001) were also detected in blood, a finding suggesting that blood repertoires may reflect thyroid immune responses.

On this clonotype: Its antigen has not been determined. Base qualities are missing; no much larger clone stands one base away.

There are 12 amino acids in the CDR3, from cysteine to phenylalanine inclusive. Only the CDR3 portion is preserved as DNA: 36 bases, with reading frame beginning at the first base. Germline trimming: 5 bases from V, 11 bases from J; junction bases outside gene matches: 3. Looking up the germline V gene yields CDR1 MNHNS and CDR2 SASEGT. The receptor was isolated from a man between 50 and 59 years old with Graves' hyperthyroidism. The chain joins TRBV6-1 to TRBJ2-6; 7 central nucleotides agree with TRBD1. Sequencing was performed on blood. The sequence in DNA is TGTGCCAGCAGTCCAGGGACAGACGTCCTGACTTTC. Its protein product is CASSPGTDVLTF.